Listed below are T cell receptor beta chains from one sample, sequenced in a study of control samples from healthy donors and cancer patients. Using immunoSEQ multiplex PCR, the repertoire was profiled, and TCRdb retains in-frame clones only, with some absent. In the table there are around 140,000 clones, roughly 92% of which are singletons. Sequences were obtained from blood. These TCRs come from a man aged 18 to 30 in good health. CDR3s include the opening cysteine and the closing phenylalanine or tryptophan.

TRBJ2-3 | TRBV20-1 | CSAGTSSF
TRBJ2-3 | TRBV27 | CASSPEVPGQGADTQYF
TRBJ1-1 | TRBV9 | CASSAGQRNTEAFF
TRBJ2-5 | TRBV19 | CGESETQYF
TRBJ1-1 | TRBV5-5 | CASSSSKTGGTEAFF
TRBJ2-7 | TRBV7-9 | CASSQTGGWYEQYF
TRBJ1-1 | TRBV10-3 | CAITGSTGVTEAFF
TRBJ2-2 | TRBV4-1 | CASSQLHRAGELFF
TRBJ1-2 | TRBV6-6 | CASSFKGPLANYGYTF
TRBJ2-1 | TRBV11-2 | CASSLGHSGNEQFF
TRBJ1-1 | TRBV5-1 | CASSPNRVAEAFF
TRBJ2-4 | TRBV7-2 | CASSPRTSGGAKNIQYF
TRBJ1-4 | TRBV6-2/TRBV6-3 | CASSYSECQVREKLFF
TRBJ2-3 | TRBV2 | CASSPGTSARHSTDTQYF
TRBJ1-4 | TRBV9 | CASSNDRGRGEKLFF
TRBJ2-2 | TRBV9 | CASSAPRGGKNTGELFF
TRBJ1-2 | TRBV3-1/TRBV3-2 | CASSPQGRGYTF
TRBJ2-5 | TRBV6-5 | CASRGTSGGGTQYF
TRBJ2-7 | TRBV21-1 | CASSKTLDRGLYEQYF
TRBJ1-6 | TRBV6-1 | CASSEGGIRVHLHF
TRBJ1-6 | TRBV5-6 | CASSRRGLYNSPLHF
TRBJ2-2 | TRBV6-5 | CASSRQGAGELFF
TRBJ1-3 | TRBV5-6 | CASSLAGAGNTIYF
TRBJ2-7 | TRBV12-5 | CASGLVMGLGGYEQYF
TRBJ1-5 | TRBV27 | CASGMWRRGSNQPQHF
TRBJ1-4 | TRBV4-1 | CASSQEGGSLNEKLFF
TRBJ2-2 | TRBV11-3 | CASSLAGGTGELFF
TRBJ2-2 | TRBV19 | CASSHAPGTGLNTGELFF
TRBJ1-4 | TRBV10-1 | CASSESGEKLFF
TRBJ2-5 | TRBV2 | CASNVPAGGQETQYF
TRBJ2-3 | TRBV12-3/TRBV12-4 | CASSLEYTQYF
TRBJ1-3 | TRBV3-1/TRBV3-2 | CASGGDGNTIYF
TRBJ1-4 | TRBV21-1 | CASAPSGREVGEKLFF
TRBJ2-1 | TRBV6-5 | CASSYRQGGEQFF
TRBJ2-1 | TRBV7-6 | CASSLAAGGPYNEQFF
TRBJ2-7 | TRBV29-1 | CSVGTGTYEQYF
TRBJ2-7 | TRBV3-1/TRBV3-2 | CASSPSGVGDYNYEQYF
TRBJ2-2 | TRBV7-3 | CASSLTPLTPETGELFF
TRBJ2-2 | TRBV29-1 | CSVVRAGGNTGELFF
TRBJ1-1 | TRBV11-2 | CASRWARNTEAFF
TRBJ2-1 | TRBV9 | CASSDQLAGGPGGEFF
TRBJ1-4 | TRBV5-1 | CASSLGGTLANEKLFF
TRBJ2-3 | TRBV2 | CASSEPGVPQYF
TRBJ2-2 | TRBV11-2 | CASSSPRLATGELFF
TRBJ2-1 | TRBV30 | CAWKEGSYNEQFF
TRBJ2-1 | TRBV5-1 | CASSQRQGTSYNEQFF
TRBJ1-2 | TRBV21-1 | CASSKGSGPEGIYGYTF
TRBJ2-2 | TRBV12-3/TRBV12-4 | CASSAGRGRELFF
TRBJ1-6 | TRBV27 | CASRYKDRGRSPLHF
TRBJ2-1 | TRBV6-4 | CASSDSGQGAYNEQFF
TRBJ2-3 | TRBV6-2/TRBV6-3 | CASSVDSSTDTQYF
TRBJ1-5 | TRBV7-2 | CASSLGGRPNQPQHF
TRBJ1-2 | TRBV7-9 | CAGTVGFDGYTF